A selection of T cell receptor beta chains follows, all from one sample in a study of T cell responses to AZD1222 COVID-19 vaccine. TCRdb's table, derived via immunoSEQ multiplex PCR, lists solely in-frame clones and lacks some. The sample lists some 120,000 clones, around 87% occurring once. Sequencing was performed on peripheral blood, taken 28 days after the second AZD1222 dose. The receptor source for this set is an adult who received the AZD1222 COVID-19 vaccine. The CDR3 runs from the conserved cysteine through the conserved F or W. A D gene is named only where the DNA matches it firmly. Some rows mark clone size as missing; the rest say once, few, many or name a class of expanded clone.

>NA|TRBV7-2|TRBJ1-6|15|NA
TGTGCCAGCAGCTTAGATCTGGGGGCGGGTTCACCCCTCCACTTT
CASSLDLGAGSPLHF
>NA|TRBV28|TRBJ1-6|13|NA
TGTGCCAGCACCTCCGGGAGAGGTTCACCCCTCCACTTT
CASTSGRGSPLHF
>NA|TRBV15|TRBJ1-5|16|NA
TGTGCCACCAGCAGAGAGGGGGAGTGGTTTAATCAGCCCCAGCATTTT
CATSREGEWFNQPQHF
>NA|TRBV5-1|TRBJ1-1|17|NA
TGCGCCAGCAGCTTGGGCTGGTTCGGGGCTCCGGACACTGAAGCTTTCTTT
CASSLGWFGAPDTEAFF
>NA|TRBV3-1/TRBV3-2|TRBJ1-2|16|NA
TGTGCCAGCAGCCAAAGGTGGGCGAGAGCTAACTATGGCTACACCTTC
CASSQRWARANYGYTF
>NA|TRBV28|TRBJ2-2|13|NA
TGTGCCAGCAGAACAGGTTTCACCGGGGAGCTGTTTTTT
CASRTGFTGELFF
>NA|TRBV7-2|TRBJ1-1|11|NA
TGTGCCAGCAGCCCCAGGGCTGAAGCTTTCTTT
CASSPRAEAFF
>NA|TRBV30|TRBJ1-5|14|TRBD1
TGTGCCTGGAGTTACAGGGGCGGAAGCCAGCCCCAGCATTTT
CAWSYRGGSQPQHF
>NA|TRBV11-3|TRBJ2-1|15|TRBD2
TGTGCCAGCAGCTCTCGACTAGCGGCATACAATGAGCAGTTCTTC
CASSSRLAAYNEQFF
>few|TRBV4-1|TRBJ2-7|15|NA
TGCGCCAGCAGCCAAGAAAGTGCAGGGATCTACGAGCAGTACTTC
CASSQESAGIYEQYF
>NA|TRBV28|TRBJ2-3|17|NA
TGTGCCAGCGCTTGGGTAAGGGGAACTTCTAGCACAGATACGCAGTATTTT
CASAWVRGTSSTDTQYF
>NA|TRBV4-3|TRBJ1-4|15|NA
TGCGCCAGCAGCCAAGAGAGGGGGGCTAATGAAAAACTGTTTTTT
CASSQERGANEKLFF
>NA|TRBV27|TRBJ2-1|15|TRBD1
TGTGCCAGCAGTCTTCGACAGGGGAGGTACAATGAGCAGTTCTTC
CASSLRQGRYNEQFF
>NA|TRBV27|TRBJ1-2|12|NA
TGTGCCACCCGGCAGGGCTACAATGGCTACACCTTC
CATRQGYNGYTF
>NA|TRBV11-2|TRBJ2-1|14|TRBD2
TGTGCCAGCAGCTTACGGGGGGGAGACTATGAGCAGTTCTTC
CASSLRGGDYEQFF